This T cell receptor (beta chain) was captured in a study of cytomegalovirus exposure and HLA in healthy donors. The study's findings and limits: DRB1 had the most TCR associations and HLA-C the fewest, a later analysis found, with rates varying by HLA locus. Evidence from a later analysis indicated that most CMV-associated TCR beta chains looked HLA-restricted. A later analysis reportedly identified an Asian-associated ancestry cluster as carrying fewer N-insertions than the 666-donor mean. Some V segments (TRBV6-2 and TRBV6-3 among them) were excluded as indistinguishable.

With V trimmed by 7 bases and J by 1 base, 8 bases remained unmatched. The CDR3 covers 15 residues. Germline V gene data show CDR1 as SEHNR and CDR2 as FQNEAQ (reference sequence). As concerns this clone: Its antigen is currently unknown.

Primers included in the PCR were 60 Vbeta and 13 Jbeta primers. Sequencing was performed with immunoSEQ multiplex PCR; in TCRdb, only in-frame clones are kept and a portion is missing. The sample has approximately 160,000 clones; 80% are singletons. Sequencing was carried out using PBMCs. The chain has TRBV7-9 and TRBJ2-7; 9 bases agree with TRBD2. This TCR was recovered from a man aged 18 to 29 in good health and CMV-seropositive. The CDR3 nucleotides are TGTGCCAGCACCGAGCGGGGGGCTGTTTCCTACGAGCAGTACTTC. It yields the protein CASTERGAVSYEQYF.